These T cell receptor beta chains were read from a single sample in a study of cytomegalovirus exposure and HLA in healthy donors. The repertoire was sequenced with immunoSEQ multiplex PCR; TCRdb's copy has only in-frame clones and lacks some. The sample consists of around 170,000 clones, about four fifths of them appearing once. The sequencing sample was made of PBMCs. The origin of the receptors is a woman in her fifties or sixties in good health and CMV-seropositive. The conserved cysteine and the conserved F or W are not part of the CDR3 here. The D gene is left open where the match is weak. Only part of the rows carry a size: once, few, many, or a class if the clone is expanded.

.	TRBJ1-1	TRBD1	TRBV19	ASSRRGLTEAF
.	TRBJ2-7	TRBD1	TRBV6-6	ASSYVAGGHEQY
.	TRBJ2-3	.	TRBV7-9	ASSYGPYGSFSDTQY
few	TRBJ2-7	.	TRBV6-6	ASSFMSYEQY
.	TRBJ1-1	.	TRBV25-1	ASRIGGGANTEAF
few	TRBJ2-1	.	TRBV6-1	ASRRGSASYNEQF
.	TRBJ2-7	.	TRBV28	ASSSLGHPALFEQY
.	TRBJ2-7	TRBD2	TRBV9	ASSSPTSGGSYEQY
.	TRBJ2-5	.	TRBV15	ATSRGGSGLETQY
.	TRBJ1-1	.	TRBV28	AGRSDTEAF
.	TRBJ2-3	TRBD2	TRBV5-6	ASKKREFYDTQY
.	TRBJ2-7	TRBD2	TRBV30	ACNAGGEQY
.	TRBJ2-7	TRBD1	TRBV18	ASSGDRGLTYEQY
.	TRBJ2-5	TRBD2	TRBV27	ASSLSTLAGGPRGETQY
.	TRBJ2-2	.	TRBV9	ASSYNMAAGELF
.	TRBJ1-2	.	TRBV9	ASSVLTGPYGYT
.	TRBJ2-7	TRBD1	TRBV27	ASSFKGQGSYEQY
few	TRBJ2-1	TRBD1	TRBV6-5	ASRQPGQAYNEQF
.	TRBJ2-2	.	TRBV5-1	ASSPRVGTGELF
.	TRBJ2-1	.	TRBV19	ASSIDAGSYNEQF
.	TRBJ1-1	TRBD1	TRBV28	ASSSPTGGNTEAF
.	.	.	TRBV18	ASSPRTTQAYEQY
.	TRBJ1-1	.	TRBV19	ASSIDGGEAEAF
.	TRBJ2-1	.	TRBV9	ASSVTSTYNEQF
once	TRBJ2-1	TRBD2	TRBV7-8	ASSLAVAGGPHEQF
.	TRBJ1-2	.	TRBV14	ASSRLAGERAYGYT
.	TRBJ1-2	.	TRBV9	ASSAAQGTSTYGYT
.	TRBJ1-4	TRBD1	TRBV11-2	ASSLGVGQGARSVLF
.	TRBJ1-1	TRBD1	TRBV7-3	ASSLSGGLNTEAF
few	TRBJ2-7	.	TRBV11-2	ASSTRTEQY
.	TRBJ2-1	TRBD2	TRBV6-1	ASSAREGGTEQF
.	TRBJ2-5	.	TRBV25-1	ASSASGEEAQY
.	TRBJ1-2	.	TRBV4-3	ASSPGVGGIYGYT
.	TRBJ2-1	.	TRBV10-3	AIGGRMDAGNNEQF
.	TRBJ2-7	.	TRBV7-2	ASSPSAPRTYEQY
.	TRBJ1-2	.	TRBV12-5	ASGLVRGGRWYGYT
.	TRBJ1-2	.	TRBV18	ASSPEGTYGYT
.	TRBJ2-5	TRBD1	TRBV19	ASSRPTGMQEAQY
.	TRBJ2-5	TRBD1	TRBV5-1	ASSPSGTGVETQY
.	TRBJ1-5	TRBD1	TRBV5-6	ASSSGTGYNQPQH
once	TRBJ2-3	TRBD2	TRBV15	AISGGLGDTQY
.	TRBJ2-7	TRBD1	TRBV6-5	ASSPDRGLSYEQY
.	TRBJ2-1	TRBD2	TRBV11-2	ASSSGQLAEQF
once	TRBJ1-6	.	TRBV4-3	ASSQERGSPLH
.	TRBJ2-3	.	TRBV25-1	ASSDPSGGVSQY
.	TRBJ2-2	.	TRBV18	ASSPSTSNTGELF
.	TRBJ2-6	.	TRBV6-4	ASSGTNSGANVLT
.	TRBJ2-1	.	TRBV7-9	ASSYSALREQF
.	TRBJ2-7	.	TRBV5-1	ASSLVGGNEQY
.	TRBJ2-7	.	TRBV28	ASSPQLSSYEQY
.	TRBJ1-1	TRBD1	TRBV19	ASRPSDGWTGDTEAF
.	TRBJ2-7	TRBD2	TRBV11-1	ASSLGPSGGYEQY
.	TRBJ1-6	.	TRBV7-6	ASSPQNSPLH
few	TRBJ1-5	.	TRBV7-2	ASSLDRFQPQH
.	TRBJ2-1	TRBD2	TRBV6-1	ASSEKFTSGFHEQF
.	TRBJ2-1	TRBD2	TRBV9	ASSPTSGTYNEQF
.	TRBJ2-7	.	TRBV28	ASRLKTGESYEQY